Listed here are 18 T cell receptor beta chains from one sample, sequenced in a study of CD8 T cells in ankylosing spondylitis. TCRdb used MiXCR to reprocess the 5' RACE reads, holding one entry per CDR3 protein. The sample comprises 150,000 to 200,000 distinct CDR3 sequences, roughly 10% of which are singletons, and roughly 28% rests with the top ten. Specimen: blood, either unsorted or a sorted T cell fraction (not recorded which). These receptors originate from a male donor with ankylosing spondylitis or in good health (not recorded which).

This clonotype came up many times. This chain joins TRBV5-1 and TRBJ2-7; weak D call: TRBD1 (5 bases). V was cut by 0 bases and J by 3 bases, with 22 bases left in between. CDR1 SGHRS and CDR2 YFSETQ come from the germline V gene. The CDR3 sequence is 18 residues long. Here the CDR3 reads CASSLAPPGQGWDYEQYF. Written as DNA, the CDR3 is TGCGCCAGCAGCTTGGCCCCGCCCGGGCAGGGTTGGGACTACGAGCAGTACTTC.

This clonotype appeared many times. This chain links TRBV20-1 with TRBJ2-3, with a weak D call TRBD1 (6 bases). The germline V gene has CDR1 DFQATT and CDR2 SNEGSKA (reference sequence). Trimming took 3 bases from V and 0 from J, leaving 16 bases between them. The CDR3 consists of 16 residues. CDR3 in amino acids: CSASVGGTSSTDTQYF. CDR3 bases: TGCAGTGCTAGTGTTGGGGGCACCTCTAGCACAGATACGCAGTATTTT.

In its sample, this clonotype was seen many times. The rearrangement uses TRBV9 and TRBJ2-1; 7 bases line up with TRBD2. This CDR3 has 17 amino acids. In germline, CDR1 is SGDLS, CDR2 YYNGEE. V trimming: 4 bases; J trimming: 3 bases; junction bases outside the gene matches: 13. The CDR3: CASSPPAGEGFYNEQFF. The CDR3 coding sequence is TGTGCCAGCAGCCCTCCCGCGGGGGAGGGCTTCTACAATGAGCAGTTCTTC.

Ten or more counts support this clonotype. V and J are TRBV20-1 and TRBJ1-4; D is undetermined. The CDR3 loop spans 12 amino acids. CDR1 is DFQATT, CDR2 SNEGSKA, per germline (reference sequence). The CDR3 DNA reads TGCAGCGCCCAAAGTGACGGTGAAAAACTGTTTTTT. It is translated as CSAQSDGEKLFF.

This clonotype was found many times. J is TRBJ1-5 and V is TRBV12-3 or TRBV12-4; 7 bases match TRBD1. Germline trimming cut 2 bases from V and 6 bases from J; bases unmatched to any gene: 7. CDR3 size: 15 residues. CDR3 in amino acids: CASSLSRGISQPQHF. CDR3 DNA: TGTGCCAGCAGTTTATCCAGGGGGATAAGTCAGCCCCAGCATTTT.

This clonotype was observed many times. The chain's CDR3 is CASTSPGTDTGELFF. CDR3 sequence (DNA): TGTGCCAGCACTTCCCCCGGGACAGACACCGGGGAGCTGTTTTTT. This chain links TRBV21-1 with TRBJ2-2; the listed D gene, TRBD1, was not tested against the DNA. TRBV21-1 is described as a pseudogene. This CDR3 has 15 amino acids.

This clonotype was detected only a few times. The chain couples TRBV20-1 to TRBJ1-2; 8 positions match TRBD1. The germline V gene encodes CDR1 DFQATT and CDR2 SNEGSKA (reference sequence). Germline trimming cut 6 bases from V and 6 bases from J; bases unmatched to any gene: 12. This CDR3 contains 14 residues. The CDR3 loop is CSAPPRGQKDGYTF. CDR3 in DNA: TGCAGTGCCCCGCCCAGGGGGCAAAAGGATGGCTACACCTTC.

This clonotype has ten or more counts. The chain links TRBV20-1 to TRBJ2-3, with 7 bases lining up with TRBD1. CDR1 and CDR2 from the germline V gene are DFQATT and SNEGSKA (reference sequence). V shed 5 bases and J 2 bases; nucleotides not matched to a gene: 7. This CDR3 contains 14 residues. The CDR3 is CSAEPGQLTDTQYF. The CDR3 coding sequence is TGCAGTGCTGAACCGGGACAGCTCACAGATACGCAGTATTTT.

This clonotype was observed a few times. The V and J genes are TRBV7-2 and TRBJ2-1; 10 bases fit TRBD2. The V segment lost 3 bases and the J segment 6 bases; nucleotides outside the gene matches: 5. There are 15 residues in the CDR3. Germline V gene data show CDR1 as SGHTA and CDR2 as FQGNSA. This CDR3 is CASSFSLAGANEQFF. For the CDR3, the DNA is TGTGCCAGCAGCTTTAGCCTAGCGGGGGCCAATGAGCAGTTCTTC.

In this sample, this clonotype turned up many times. CDR3 nucleotides: TGTGCCAGCAGTCCAGGACTAGCCTTTTCCAAAAACATTCAGTACTTC. This translates into CASSPGLAFSKNIQYF. The V call is TRBV6-2 or TRBV6-3, the J call TRBJ2-4, with 8 positions matching TRBD2. With V trimmed by 5 bases and J by 2 bases, 8 bases remained unmatched. The germline V gene has CDR1 MNHEY and CDR2 SVGEGT. This CDR3 region has 16 residues.

In this sample, this clonotype turned up many times. The chain employs TRBV3-1 and TRBJ2-7, with TRBD1 identical over 7 bases. CDR3 length: 15 amino acids. In germline, CDR1 is LGHDT, CDR2 YNNKEL (reference sequence). Losses at the gene ends were 2 bases for V and 3 bases for J; bases not matched to a gene: 7. CDR3 loop: CASSQTRTGRYEQYF. The CDR3 DNA reads as TGTGCCAGCAGCCAAACTCGGACAGGTCGCTACGAGCAGTACTTC.

Many counts were recorded for this clonotype. The chain recombines TRBV27 with TRBJ2-7; D might be TRBD2 (5 bases). The CDR3 is 10 residues long. Trimming pared 6 bases from V and 5 bases from J, leaving 5 bases between. Germline CDR1 reads MNHEY; CDR2 reads SMNVEV (reference sequence). The CDR3, as DNA: TGTGCCAGCAGGGAGGACGAGCAGTACTTC. Translating it yields CASREDEQYF.

The table lists this clonotype with many counts. The chain links TRBV5-6 to TRBJ2-7, with TRBD2 matching over 8 bases. V shed 6 bases, J shed 7 bases, and the junction held 9 bases outside the gene matches. CDR3 size: 13 residues. CDR1 is SGHDT and CDR2 is YYEEEE in the germline V gene. The CDR3 coding sequence is TGTGCCAGCAACAGCCCCAGCGGGGGAGAGCAGTACTTC. Translating gives CASNSPSGGEQYF. Drawing the rest from reference TRBV5-6 and TRBJ2-7, the complete variable domain is DAGVTQSPTHLIKTRGQQVTLRCSPKSGHDTVSWYQQALGQGPQFIFQYYEEEERQRGNFPDRFSGHQFPNYSSELNVNALLLGDSALYLCASNSPSGGEQYFGPGTRLTVT.

This clonotype was counted at least ten times. The chain employs TRBV12-3 or TRBV12-4 and TRBJ1-1; 7 bases match TRBD1. V dropped 5 bases and J dropped 1; count of bases not matched to a gene: 7. There are 15 residues in the CDR3. CDR3 protein: CASSPRQGKNTEAFF. The DNA of the CDR3 is TGTGCCAGCAGTCCCCGACAGGGCAAGAACACTGAAGCTTTCTTT.

This clonotype was detected a few times. The chain's CDR3 is CASSLFGSLTGGTGELFF. In nucleotides, the CDR3 is TGCGCCAGCAGCTTGTTCGGAAGTTTAACAGGGGGCACCGGGGAGCTGTTTTTT. The chain couples TRBV5-1 to TRBJ2-2; 8 bases agree with TRBD1. The CDR3 has 18 residues. J lost 4 bases, V lost 1 base, and 12 bases had no gene match. CDR1 and CDR2 (germline): SGHRS, YFSETQ.

Turning to this clonotype: A much larger clone lies a single base off, so this may be a read error. The DNA of the CDR3 is TGTGCCAGCGAACGTGAGGGGCTCAGGGAGCAGTTCTTC. This encodes CASEREGLREQFF. The chain links TRBV12-3 or TRBV12-4 to TRBJ2-1; the D call may be TRBD1 or TRBD2 (5 bases each). The CDR3 covers 13 residues. The ends were cut back, 8 bases at V and 10 bases at J, with 18 bases in the middle.

This clonotype was counted only a few times. The chain employs TRBV5-1 and TRBJ2-7, with D possibly being TRBD1 (5 bases). V gave up 2 bases and J gave up 0 bases, with 9 bases separating them. The V gene's germline CDR1 is SGHRS and CDR2 YFSETQ. The CDR3 length is 14 residues. CDR3 DNA sequence: TGCGCCAGCAGCTTTCGACAGAGCTCCTACGAGCAGTACTTC. It translates to CASSFRQSSYEQYF.

The chain joins TRBV30 to TRBJ2-1; D unresolved. The CDR3 runs 15 residues. The germline V gene encodes CDR1 GTSNPN and CDR2 SVGIG (reference sequence). Trimming removed 0 bases from V and 0 bases from J, with 9 bases in between. This CDR3 reads CAWSVRGYSYNEQFF. The CDR3 coding sequence is TGTGCCTGGAGTGTGAGAGGCTACTCCTACAATGAGCAGTTCTTC. Full variable domain (outside the CDR3, taken from reference TRBV30 and TRBJ2-1): SQTIHQWPATLVQPVGSPLSLECTVEGTSNPNLYWYRQAAGRGLQLLFYSVGIGQISSEVPQNLSASRPQDRQFILSSKKLLLSDSGFYLCAWSVRGYSYNEQFFGPGTRLTVL.